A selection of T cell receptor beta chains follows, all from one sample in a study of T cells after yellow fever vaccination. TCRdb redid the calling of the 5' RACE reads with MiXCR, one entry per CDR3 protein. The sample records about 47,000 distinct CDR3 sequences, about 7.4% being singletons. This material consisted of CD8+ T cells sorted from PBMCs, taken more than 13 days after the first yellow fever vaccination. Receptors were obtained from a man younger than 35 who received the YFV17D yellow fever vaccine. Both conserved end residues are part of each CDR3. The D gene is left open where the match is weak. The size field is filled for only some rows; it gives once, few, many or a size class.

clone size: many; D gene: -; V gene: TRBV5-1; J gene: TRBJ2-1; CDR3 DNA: TGCGCCAGCAGCTTACTAGCTTCAGGCAATGAGCAGTTCTTC; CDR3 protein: CASSLLASGNEQFF
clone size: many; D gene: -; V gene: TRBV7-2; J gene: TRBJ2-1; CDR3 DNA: TGTGCCAGCAGCCCAATCCCGGGCCCCGGTACCGAGCAGTTCTTC; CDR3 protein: CASSPIPGPGTEQFF
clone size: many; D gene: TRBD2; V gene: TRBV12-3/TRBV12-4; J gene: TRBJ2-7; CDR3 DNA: TGTGCCAGCAGTTTTTCGCGTGTTGGGCGGGGGGCCTACGAGCAGTACTTC; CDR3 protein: CASSFSRVGRGAYEQYF
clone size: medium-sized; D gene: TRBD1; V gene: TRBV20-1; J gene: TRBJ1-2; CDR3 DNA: TGCAGTGCTAGAGACCCTATGACAGGGAACTATGGCTACACCTTC; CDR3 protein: CSARDPMTGNYGYTF
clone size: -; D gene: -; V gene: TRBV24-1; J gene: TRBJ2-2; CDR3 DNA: TGTGCCACCAGTGGGCAGGGGAACACCGGGGAGCTGTTTTTT; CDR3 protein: CATSGQGNTGELFF
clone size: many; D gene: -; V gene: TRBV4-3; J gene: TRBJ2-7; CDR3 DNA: TGCGCCAGCAGCCCTTGGACCCTGGGGGAGCAGTACTTC; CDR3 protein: CASSPWTLGEQYF
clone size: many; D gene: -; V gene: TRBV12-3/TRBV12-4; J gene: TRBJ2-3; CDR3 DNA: TGTGCCAGCAGTTTATGGCCACGCACAGATACGCAGTATTTT; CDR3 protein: CASSLWPRTDTQYF
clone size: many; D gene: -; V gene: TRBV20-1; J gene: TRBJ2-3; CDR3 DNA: TGCAGTGCGCGGGACATCGCTAGCACAGATACGCAGTATTTT; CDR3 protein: CSARDIASTDTQYF
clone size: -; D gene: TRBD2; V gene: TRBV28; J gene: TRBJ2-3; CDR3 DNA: TGTGCCAGCGGTACTCCCGCGGGGGGGCCCAGCACAGATACGCAGTATTTT; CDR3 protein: CASGTPAGGPSTDTQYF
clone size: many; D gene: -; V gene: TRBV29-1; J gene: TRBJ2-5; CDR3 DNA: TGCAGCGTGGAGTGGGAGACCCAGTACTTC; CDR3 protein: CSVEWETQYF
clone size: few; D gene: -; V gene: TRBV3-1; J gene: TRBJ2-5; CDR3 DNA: TGTGCCAGCAGCCAAGAGTCGGTGAAAGAGACCCAGTACTTC; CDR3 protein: CASSQESVKETQYF
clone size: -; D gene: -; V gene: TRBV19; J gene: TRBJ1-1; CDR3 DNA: TGTGCCAGTAGTATTATGGGGATTCCGAACACTGAAGCTTTCTTT; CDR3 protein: CASSIMGIPNTEAFF
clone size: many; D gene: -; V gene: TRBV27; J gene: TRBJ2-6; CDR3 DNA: TGTGCCAGCAGTTTAGTGGCCATGGGGGCCTCTGGGGCCAACGTCCTGACTTTC; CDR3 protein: CASSLVAMGASGANVLTF
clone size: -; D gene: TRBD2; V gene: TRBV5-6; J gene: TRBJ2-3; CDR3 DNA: TGTGCCAGCAGCTTGACTAGCGGGGGGTCAGATACGCAGTATTTT; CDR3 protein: CASSLTSGGSDTQYF
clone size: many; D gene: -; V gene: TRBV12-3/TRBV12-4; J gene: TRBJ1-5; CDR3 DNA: TGTGCCAGCAGTTTAGTTGGGTTCAACAATCAGCCCCAGCATTTT; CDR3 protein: CASSLVGFNNQPQHF
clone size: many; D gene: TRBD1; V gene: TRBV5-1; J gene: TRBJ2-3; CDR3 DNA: TGCGCCAGCAGCTTGGAACCGGGACAGGGAGCAGATACGCAGTATTTT; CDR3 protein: CASSLEPGQGADTQYF